This TCR beta chain emerged from a study of T cell responses to AZD1222 COVID-19 vaccine. Points from the study as a whole: Dominant CD4 TCR responses targeted spike regions 160-218 and 743-854. Donors in the cohort were predominantly white British and more often female, and clonal diversity was possibly underestimated.

Libraries were prepared by immunoSEQ multiplex PCR; TCRdb keeps only in-frame clonotypes and omits some of them. The sample has some 97,000 clones, 92% seen once. A note on this clone: As yet, its antigen is unknown.

Trimming stripped 8 bases from V and 4 bases from J, with 14 bases between. CDR3 size: 14 residues. Germline values: CDR1 MNHEY, CDR2 SMNVEV (reference sequence). The receptor comes from an adult in good health. The V call is TRBV27, the J call TRBJ1-4, with unresolved D. The input for sequencing was peripheral blood, taken on day 0 of AZD1222 vaccination. CDR3 loop: CASRSTGFNEKLFF. CDR3 in DNA: TGTGCCAGCCGATCGACTGGGTTTAATGAAAAACTGTTTTTT.